This TCR beta chain emerged from a study of shared clonotypes between healthy human individuals. Study-wide background: Each donor's CD8 memory used one plate, CD8 naive two, each CD4 subset three.

The germline gives CDR1 GTSNPN, CDR2 SVGIG (reference sequence). The CDR3 length is 11 residues. The V end lost 3 bases, the J end lost 8 bases, and 10 bases lay between the germline ends. This clone was counted only a few times. What it recognizes is unknown. The study's findings and limits: The sharing of 4% to 5.5% of naive CD4 clonotypes was seen across a handful of donors.

Assay execution proceeded at the deep level. Assay: immunoSEQ multiplex PCR; the TCRdb copy retains only in-frame clones and omits some. The sample carries roughly 1,000,000 clones, approximately 80% recorded once. The rearrangement uses TRBV30 and TRBJ1-1; D gene ambiguous. Material for sequencing was memory CD4+ T cells from PBMCs. Noted subset: CD45RA-negative fraction. The source is a man younger than 30 in good health. Some clones in this sample may be carry-over from other donors' samples. The CDR3 protein is CAWRTHIEAFF. DNA for the CDR3: TGTGCCTGGAGGACACACATAGAAGCTTTCTTT.